The sequence of this T cell receptor beta chain was determined in a study of T cell repertoires in cytomegalovirus infection. Study conclusions and caveats: HLA-C-restricted CMV clonotypes gave the most frequent clonotype in two of eight donors.

In TCRdb, the reads were re-called with MiXCR into one record per CDR3 protein. The sample consists of about 400,000 distinct CDR3 sequences, around 18% of them appearing once. The CDR3 is 15 amino acids. V was cut by 5 bases and J by 4 bases, with 17 bases left in between. Germline V gives CDR1 SGHVS, CDR2 FQNEAQ. In this sample, this clonotype turned up many times. Its antigen remains unidentified. Sequences were obtained from PBMCs. V is TRBV7-8 and J is TRBJ2-5; perhaps D is TRBD1 or TRBD2 (5 bases each). The TCR sequence derives from a human donor in good health (CMV status not recorded). Some clones in this sample may be carry-over from other donors' samples. CDR3 region: CASSRSGTARETQYF. The CDR3 nucleotides read TGTGCCAGCAGCCGATCCGGGACCGCCCGAGAGACCCAGTACTTC.